The next 21 T cell receptor beta chains were all read from a single sample in a study of blood T cell repertoires in COVID-19. Profiling relied on immunoSEQ multiplex PCR, and the TCRdb table lists in-frame clones only, not all of them. Of some 200,000 clones in the sample, around nine tenths were seen once. Sequencing was performed on peripheral blood. The receptor set was obtained from a man between 35 and 55 years old with active or convalescent COVID-19.

The chain is built from TRBV10-2 and TRBJ1-3; no reliable D call. Germline V gives CDR1 WSHSY, CDR2 SAAADI. With 8 bases removed from V and 2 bases from J, the gap between germline ends came to 13 bases. The CDR3 spans 14 residues. As DNA, the CDR3 is TGCGCCAGCCTTGGGCAGGCCCCTGGAAACACCATATATTTT. This translates into CASLGQAPGNTIYF.

The chain recombines TRBV6-4 with TRBJ2-1; 10 bases align to TRBD2. After removal of 0 bases from V and 15 bases from J, the junction contained 20 bases not matched to a gene. Germline values: CDR1 MRHNA, CDR2 SNTAGT. The CDR3 is 18 amino acids. CDR3 in amino acids: CASSDSLSITFLAGELFF. CDR3 nucleotide sequence: TGTGCCAGCAGTGACTCCCTATCTATAACGTTCCTAGCGGGAGAGTTGTTCTTC.

V usage is TRBV29-1 and J usage is TRBJ1-2; 7 bases are shared with TRBD1. With V trimmed by 6 bases and J by 5 bases, 6 bases remained unmatched. Germline CDR1 is SQVTM and CDR2 is ANQGSEA. There are 12 residues in the CDR3. The CDR3 nucleotides read TGCAGCGTAAGGGGGCAAGTTTATGGCTACACCTTC. It translates to CSVRGQVYGYTF.

This chain joins TRBV3-1 (or the pseudogene TRBV3-2) and TRBJ2-1; 8 positions match TRBD2. This CDR3 spans 15 amino acids. V shed 5 bases and J 8 bases; nucleotides not matched to a gene: 11. CDR1 and CDR2 (germline): LGHDT, YNNKEL (reference sequence). The CDR3 spells CASSRERGPFHEQFF. The CDR3 nucleotides read TGTGCCAGCAGCAGAGAGCGGGGGCCTTTTCATGAGCAGTTCTTC.

This rearrangement joins TRBV27 to TRBJ2-1; D may be TRBD2 (7 bases). This CDR3 region has 14 residues. The ends were cut back, 8 bases at V and 7 bases at J, with 18 bases in the middle. Germline V lookup: CDR1 MNHEY, CDR2 SMNVEV (reference sequence). CDR3 in amino acids: CASGGGTPWNEQFF. The DNA for the CDR3 is TGTGCCAGCGGGGGGGGCACCCCGTGGAATGAGCAGTTCTTC.

The table lists this clone with a count of one. The chain carries TRBV28 and TRBJ2-5; no definite D call. The V and J ends lost 11 bases and 2 bases respectively, with 18 bases between them. The CDR3 sequence is 14 residues long. The V gene's germline CDR1 is MDHEN and CDR2 SYDVKM. Written as DNA, the CDR3 is TGTGCCTCCTACGCCGGCCAGGATCAAGAGACCCAGTACTTC. It codes for CASYAGQDQETQYF.

The rearrangement joins TRBV28 to TRBJ1-5; D gene uncertain. The CDR3 contains 12 residues. V was cut by 3 bases and J by 5 bases, with 5 bases left in between. The germline V gene encodes CDR1 MDHEN and CDR2 SYDVKM. CDR3 sequence (DNA): TGTGCCAGCAGTTTTTCTTATCAGCCCCAGCATTTT. Residues: CASSFSYQPQHF. Supplemented by reference TRBV28 and TRBJ1-5, the full variable domain reads DVKVTQSSRYLVKRTGEKVFLECVQDMDHENMFWYRQDPGLGLRLIYFSYDVKMKEKGDIPEGYSVSREKKERFSLILESASTNQTSMYLCASSFSYQPQHFGDGTRLSIL.

In nucleotides, the CDR3 is TGTGCCTGGAGTGATTTCGGCAATCAGCCCCAGCATTTT. Encoded protein: CAWSDFGNQPQHF. This chain uses TRBV30 with TRBJ1-5; D is unclear. Germline CDR1 and CDR2: GTSNPN and SVGIG (reference sequence). V was clipped by 1 base and J by 2 bases, with 6 bases between them. This CDR3 is 13 amino acids long.

The V call is TRBV27, the J call TRBJ2-1; D is perhaps TRBD1 (6 bases). The germline V and J ends were trimmed by 6 bases and 2 bases, with 17 bases remaining between them. Germline CDR1 reads MNHEY; CDR2 reads SMNVEV (reference sequence). The CDR3 is 16 amino acids. CDR3 loop: CASSRQQGIAYNEQFF. CDR3 coding DNA: TGTGCCAGCAGCCGCCAGCAGGGGATAGCCTACAATGAGCAGTTCTTC.

The gene calls are TRBV20-1 and TRBJ2-3, with 8 bases fitting TRBD2. The CDR3 runs 14 residues. Germline V gene data show CDR1 as DFQATT and CDR2 as SNEGSKA (reference sequence). V lost 3 bases to trimming and J lost 4 bases; unmatched junction nucleotides: 6. CDR3 nucleotide sequence: TGCAGTGCTAGTCCGGGAGGGCCGGCAGATACGCAGTATTTT. It translates to CSASPGGPADTQYF.

J is TRBJ2-7 and V is TRBV15, with 10 positions matching TRBD1. CDR1 and CDR2 (germline): LNHNV, YYDKDF (reference sequence). The CDR3 runs to 13 residues. V dropped 6 bases and J dropped 5; count of bases not matched to a gene: 4. CDR3 DNA sequence: TGTGCCACCAGTACGGACAGGGGGGACGAGCAGTACTTC. Translating gives CATSTDRGDEQYF.

The DNA for the CDR3 is TGTGCCAGCAGTGAGCATAGGTGGACTAGCGGTGCCTACGAGCAGTACTTC. It is translated as CASSEHRWTSGAYEQYF. The gene calls are TRBV6-1 and TRBJ2-7; 10 bases are shared with TRBD2. Germline V gene data show CDR1 as MNHNS and CDR2 as SASEGT. V was pared by 3 bases and J by 2 bases, with 10 bases of the junction left unmatched. This CDR3 has 17 residues.

This clone has more than one count but fewer than ten. This chain connects TRBV3-1 (or the pseudogene TRBV3-2) to TRBJ1-1, with no clear D. Trimming pared 1 base from V and 3 bases from J, leaving 6 bases between. Per the germline V gene, CDR1 is LGHDT and CDR2 is YNNKEL (reference sequence). CDR3 length equals 13 residues. CDR3 in DNA: TGTGCCAGCAGCCAAGGGCCTGACACTGAAGCTTTCTTT. Translated: CASSQGPDTEAFF.

This clone is a singleton in its sample. V gene TRBV20-1 combines with J gene TRBJ2-1, with TRBD2 as a possible D gene (5 bases). Germline V gene data show CDR1 as DFQATT and CDR2 as SNEGSKA (reference sequence). The V gene lost 1 base and the J gene lost 8 bases, with 6 bases spanning the gap. The CDR3 consists of 11 residues. The chain's CDR3 is CSARVGDEQFF. CDR3 in DNA: TGCAGTGCTAGAGTCGGGGATGAGCAGTTCTTC.

The chain links TRBV24-1 to TRBJ1-5; perhaps TRBD1 as D (5 bases). Germline lookup yields CDR1 KGHDR and CDR2 SFDVKD. V was shortened by 4 bases and J by 0 bases, with 15 bases between the two germline ends. This CDR3 is 17 amino acids long. CDR3: CATSEGGASYSNQPQHF. The CDR3 DNA reads TGTGCCACCAGTGAGGGAGGGGCTAGTTATAGCAATCAGCCCCAGCATTTT.

The V and J genes are TRBV18 and TRBJ1-1; 10 bases are a match to TRBD1. This CDR3 is 14 amino acids long. V shed 5 bases and J 3 bases; nucleotides not matched to a gene: 3. Germline V gene sequence: CDR1 KGHSH, CDR2 LQKENI. The CDR3 loop is CASSAGQGYTEAFF. DNA for the CDR3: TGTGCCAGCTCAGCGGGACAGGGGTACACTGAAGCTTTCTTT.

The genes are TRBV6-2 or TRBV6-3 and TRBJ1-5; D gene ambiguous. This CDR3 is built from 15 residues. With 0 bases removed from V and 1 base from J, the gap between germline ends came to 7 bases. CDR1 MNHEY and CDR2 SVGEGT come from the germline V gene. CDR3 sequence reads: CASSYSPSSNQPQHF. The DNA for the CDR3 is TGTGCCAGCAGTTACTCCCCGAGCAGCAATCAGCCCCAGCATTTT.

The chain links TRBV12-3 or TRBV12-4 to TRBJ1-4; the D is unclear. The CDR3 consists of 11 residues. Trimming took off 5 bases at V and 7 bases at J, with 5 bases between the two ends. The CDR3 DNA reads as TGTGCCAGCAGTCCCGGTGAAAAACTGTTTTTT. This gives the protein CASSPGEKLFF.

The CDR3 loop reads CASNSGGHEQYF. The CDR3 DNA follows: TGTGCCAGCAATTCAGGGGGCCACGAGCAGTACTTC. The chain links TRBV6-5 to TRBJ2-7, with 8 bases identical to TRBD1. This CDR3 is 12 amino acids long. Germline-derived CDR1 and CDR2 are MNHEY and SVGAGI. The trim removed 7 bases at V and 5 bases at J, leaving 4 bases unmatched.

The count of this clone is one. This chain links TRBV9 with TRBJ1-2; TRBD1 might be the D (6 bases). The CDR3 is 15 amino acids. Germline V CDR1 and CDR2: SGDLS, YYNGEE. With 4 bases removed from V and 5 bases from J, the gap between germline ends came to 18 bases. CDR3 in amino acids: CASSPMHDRIYGYTF. CDR3 in DNA: TGTGCCAGCAGCCCCATGCACGACAGGATTTATGGCTACACCTTC.

This clone has just a few counts. The chain combines TRBV19 with TRBJ1-5; no clear D. This CDR3 spans 12 amino acids. Trimming shortened V by 8 bases and J by 5 bases, and 10 bases separated the two germline ends. Germline CDR1 reads LNHDA; CDR2 reads SQIVND (reference sequence). As DNA, the CDR3 is TGTGCCAGTCGCCTCGAGTATCAGCCCCAGCATTTT. Its translation is CASRLEYQPQHF.